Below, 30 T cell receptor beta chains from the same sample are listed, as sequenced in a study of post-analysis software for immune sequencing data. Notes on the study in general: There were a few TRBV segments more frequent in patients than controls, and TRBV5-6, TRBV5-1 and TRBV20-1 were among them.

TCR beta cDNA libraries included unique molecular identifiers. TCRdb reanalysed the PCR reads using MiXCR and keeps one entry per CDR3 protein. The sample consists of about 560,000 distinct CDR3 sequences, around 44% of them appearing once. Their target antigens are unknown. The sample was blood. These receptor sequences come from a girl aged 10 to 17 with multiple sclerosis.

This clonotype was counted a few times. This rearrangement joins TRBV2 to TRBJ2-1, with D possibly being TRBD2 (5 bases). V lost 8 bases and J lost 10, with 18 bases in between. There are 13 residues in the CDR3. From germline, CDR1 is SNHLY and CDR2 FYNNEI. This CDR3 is CASSRTSFDEQFF. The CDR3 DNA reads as TGTGCCAGCTCCCGGACTTCCTTCGACGAGCAGTTCTTC.

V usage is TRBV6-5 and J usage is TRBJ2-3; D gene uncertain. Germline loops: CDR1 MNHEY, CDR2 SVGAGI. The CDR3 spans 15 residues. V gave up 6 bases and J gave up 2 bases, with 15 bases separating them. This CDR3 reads CASSLRGRDTDTQYF. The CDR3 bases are TGTGCCAGCAGCCTGCGTGGAAGGGACACAGATACGCAGTATTTT.

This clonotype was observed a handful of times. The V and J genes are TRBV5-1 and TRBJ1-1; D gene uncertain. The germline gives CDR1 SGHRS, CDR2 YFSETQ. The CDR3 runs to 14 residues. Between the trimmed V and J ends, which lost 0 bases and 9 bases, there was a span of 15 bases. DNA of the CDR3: TGCGCCAGCAGCTTGGGAGTATTGGAAGGTCAAGCTTTCTTT. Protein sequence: CASSLGVLEGQAFF.

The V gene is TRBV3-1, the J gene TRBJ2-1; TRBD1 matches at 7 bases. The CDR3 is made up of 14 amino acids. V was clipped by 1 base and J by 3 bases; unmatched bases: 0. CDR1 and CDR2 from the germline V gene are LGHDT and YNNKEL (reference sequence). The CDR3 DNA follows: TGTGCCAGCAGCCAAGGGGACAGCTACAATGAGCAGTTCTTC. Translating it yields CASSQGDSYNEQFF.

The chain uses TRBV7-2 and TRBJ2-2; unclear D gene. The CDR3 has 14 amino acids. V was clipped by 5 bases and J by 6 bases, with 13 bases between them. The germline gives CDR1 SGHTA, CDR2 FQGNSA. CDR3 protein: CASSPRNGAGELFF. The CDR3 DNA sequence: TGTGCCAGCAGCCCCCGGAATGGGGCCGGGGAGCTGTTTTTT.

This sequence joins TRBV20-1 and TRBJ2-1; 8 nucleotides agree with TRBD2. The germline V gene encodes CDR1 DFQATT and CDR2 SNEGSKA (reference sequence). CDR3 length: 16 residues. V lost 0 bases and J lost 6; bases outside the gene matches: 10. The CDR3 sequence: CSARDPLAVGSNEQFF. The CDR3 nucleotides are TGCAGTGCTAGAGACCCACTAGCGGTAGGGTCCAATGAGCAGTTCTTC.

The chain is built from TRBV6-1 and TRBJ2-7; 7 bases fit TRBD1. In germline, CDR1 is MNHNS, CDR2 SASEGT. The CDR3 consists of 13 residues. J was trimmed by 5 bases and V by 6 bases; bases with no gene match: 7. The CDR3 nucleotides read TGTGCCAGCAGGGATACTGACAGGGACGAGCAGTACTTC. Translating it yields CASRDTDRDEQYF.

CDR3 protein: CASSLGYINEQFF. CDR3 nucleotide sequence: TGTGCCAGCAGCCTGGGATACATTAATGAGCAGTTCTTC. V is TRBV11-1 and J is TRBJ2-1; D remains ambiguous. V lost 5 bases, J lost 7 bases, and 12 bases lay in between. The CDR3 consists of 13 residues. The germline CDR1 and CDR2 sequences are SGHAT and FQDESV (reference sequence).

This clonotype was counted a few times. DNA of the CDR3: TGTGCCACCAGTGATACCCGGACTAGCGGGAGTCGGGAGACCCAGTACTTC. As protein: CATSDTRTSGSRETQYF. The chain has TRBV24-1 and TRBJ2-5; 13 bases are shared with TRBD2. V dropped 3 bases and J dropped 5; count of bases not matched to a gene: 8. Germline CDR1 is KGHDR and CDR2 is SFDVKD. The CDR3 is 17 residues long.

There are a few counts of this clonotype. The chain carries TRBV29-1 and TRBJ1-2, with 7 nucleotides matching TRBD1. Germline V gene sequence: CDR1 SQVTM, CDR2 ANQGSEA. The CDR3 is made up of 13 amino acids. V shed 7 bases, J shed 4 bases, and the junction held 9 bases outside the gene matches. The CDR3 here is CSGWEGAVYGYTF. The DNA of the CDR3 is TGCAGCGGCTGGGAGGGGGCGGTCTATGGCTACACCTTC.

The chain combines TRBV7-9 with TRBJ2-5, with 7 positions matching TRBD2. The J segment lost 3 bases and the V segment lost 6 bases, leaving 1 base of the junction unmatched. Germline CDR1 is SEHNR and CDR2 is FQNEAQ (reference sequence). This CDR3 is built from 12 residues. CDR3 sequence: CASRGGEETQYF. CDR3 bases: TGTGCCAGCAGGGGGGGGGAAGAGACCCAGTACTTC.

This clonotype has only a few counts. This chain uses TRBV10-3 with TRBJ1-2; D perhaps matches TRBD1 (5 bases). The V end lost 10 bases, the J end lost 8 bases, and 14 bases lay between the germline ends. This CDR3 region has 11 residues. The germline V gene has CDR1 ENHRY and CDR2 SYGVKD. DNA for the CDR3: TGTGCCACCGGAGTGGGGGACGGCTACACCTTC. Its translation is CATGVGDGYTF.

CDR3 nucleotides: TGTGCCATCAGTGAGGGTCAGGGGCACAATCAGCCCCAGCATTTT. Amino acid sequence: CAISEGQGHNQPQHF. V is TRBV10-3 and J is TRBJ1-5, with D possibly being TRBD1 (6 bases). V was cut by 2 bases and J by 3 bases, with 11 bases left in between. CDR3 length: 15 amino acids. CDR1 ENHRY and CDR2 SYGVKD come from the germline V gene.

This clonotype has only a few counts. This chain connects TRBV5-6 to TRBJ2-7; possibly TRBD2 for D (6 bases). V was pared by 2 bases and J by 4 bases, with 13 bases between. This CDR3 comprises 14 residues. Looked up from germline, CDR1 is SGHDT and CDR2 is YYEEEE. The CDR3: CASSFPQSGYEQYF. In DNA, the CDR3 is TGTGCCAGCAGCTTCCCGCAAAGCGGGTACGAGCAGTACTTC.

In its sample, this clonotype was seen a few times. CDR3: CSASPGGRIQETQYF. In DNA form, the CDR3 reads TGCAGTGCTAGTCCCGGGGGACGGATCCAAGAGACCCAGTACTTC. The chain is built from TRBV20-1 and TRBJ2-5; maybe TRBD2 (6 bases). This CDR3 is 15 amino acids long. Germline CDR1 DFQATT, CDR2 SNEGSKA (reference sequence). V gave up 3 bases and J gave up 1 base, with 15 bases separating them.

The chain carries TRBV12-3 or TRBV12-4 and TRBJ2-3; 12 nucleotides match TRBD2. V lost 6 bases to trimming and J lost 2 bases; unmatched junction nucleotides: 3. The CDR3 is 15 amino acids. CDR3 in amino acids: CASRTSGRYTDTQYF. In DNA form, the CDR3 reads TGTGCCAGCAGAACTAGCGGGAGGTACACAGATACGCAGTATTTT.

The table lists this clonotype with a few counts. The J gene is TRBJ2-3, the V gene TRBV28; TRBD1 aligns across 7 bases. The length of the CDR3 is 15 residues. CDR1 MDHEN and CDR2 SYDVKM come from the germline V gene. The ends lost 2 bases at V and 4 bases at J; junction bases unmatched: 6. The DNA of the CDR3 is TGTGCCAGCAGTTTAGGGGGACAGCCACCAGATACGCAGTATTTT. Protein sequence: CASSLGGQPPDTQYF.

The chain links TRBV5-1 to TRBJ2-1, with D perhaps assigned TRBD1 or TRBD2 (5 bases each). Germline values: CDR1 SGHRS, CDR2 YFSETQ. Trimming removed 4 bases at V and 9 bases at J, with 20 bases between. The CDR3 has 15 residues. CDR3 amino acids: CASSVLGETRGEQFF. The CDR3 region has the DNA TGCGCCAGCAGCGTTTTGGGGGAAACGAGGGGTGAGCAGTTCTTC.

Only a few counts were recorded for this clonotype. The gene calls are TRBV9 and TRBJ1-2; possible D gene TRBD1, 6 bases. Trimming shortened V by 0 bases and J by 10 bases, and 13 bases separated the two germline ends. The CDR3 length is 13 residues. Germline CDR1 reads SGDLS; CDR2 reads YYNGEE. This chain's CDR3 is CASSVATGIDYTF. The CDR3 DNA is TGTGCCAGCAGCGTAGCTACAGGGATCGACTACACCTTC.

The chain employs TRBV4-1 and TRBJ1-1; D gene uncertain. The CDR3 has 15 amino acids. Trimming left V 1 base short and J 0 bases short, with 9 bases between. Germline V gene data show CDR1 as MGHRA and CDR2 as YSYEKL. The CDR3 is CASSQGSEVNTEAFF. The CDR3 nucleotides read TGCGCCAGCAGCCAAGGGTCTGAGGTGAACACTGAAGCTTTCTTT.

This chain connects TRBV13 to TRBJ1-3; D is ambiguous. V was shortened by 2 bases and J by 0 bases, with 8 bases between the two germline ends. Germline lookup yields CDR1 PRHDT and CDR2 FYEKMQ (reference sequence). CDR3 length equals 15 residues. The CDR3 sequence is CASSLSRISGNTIYF. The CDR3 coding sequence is TGTGCCAGCAGCTTATCCAGGATCTCTGGAAACACCATATATTTT.

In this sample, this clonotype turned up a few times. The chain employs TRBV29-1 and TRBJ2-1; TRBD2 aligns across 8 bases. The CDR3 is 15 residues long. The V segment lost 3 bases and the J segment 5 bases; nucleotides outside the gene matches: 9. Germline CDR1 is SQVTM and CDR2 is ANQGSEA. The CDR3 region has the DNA TGCAGCGTTGATACGGCTAGCGGGCCTCACAATGAGCAGTTCTTC. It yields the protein CSVDTASGPHNEQFF.

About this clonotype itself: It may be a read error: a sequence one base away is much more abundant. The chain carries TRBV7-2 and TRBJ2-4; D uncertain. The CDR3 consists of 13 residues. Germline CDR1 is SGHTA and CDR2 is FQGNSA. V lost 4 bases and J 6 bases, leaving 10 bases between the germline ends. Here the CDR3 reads CASSSDGRNIQYF. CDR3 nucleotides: TGTGCCAGCAGCTCGGACGGCCGAAACATTCAGTACTTC.

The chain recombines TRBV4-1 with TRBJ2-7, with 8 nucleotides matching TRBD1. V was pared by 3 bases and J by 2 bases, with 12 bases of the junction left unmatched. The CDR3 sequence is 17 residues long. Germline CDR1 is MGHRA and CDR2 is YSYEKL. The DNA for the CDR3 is TGCGCCAGCAGCCATGGGACAGGCGTTCCCTCCGCCTACGAGCAGTACTTC. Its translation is CASSHGTGVPSAYEQYF.

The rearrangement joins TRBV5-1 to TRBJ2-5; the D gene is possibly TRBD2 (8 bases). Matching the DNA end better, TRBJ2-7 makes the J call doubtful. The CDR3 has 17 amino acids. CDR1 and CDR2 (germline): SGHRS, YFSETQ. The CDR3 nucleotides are TGCGCCAGCAGGCCAGGGGGACTAGGGGCATGGCCCTACGAGCAGTACTTC. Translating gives CASRPGGLGAWPYEQYF.

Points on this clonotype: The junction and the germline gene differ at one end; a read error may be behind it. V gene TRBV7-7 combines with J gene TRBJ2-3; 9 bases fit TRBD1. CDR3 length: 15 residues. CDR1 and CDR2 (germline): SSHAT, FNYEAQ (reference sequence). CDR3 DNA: TGTGCTAGCAGCTTAAGGGACAGGGCAACAGATACGCAGTATTTT. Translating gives CASSLRDRATDTQYF.

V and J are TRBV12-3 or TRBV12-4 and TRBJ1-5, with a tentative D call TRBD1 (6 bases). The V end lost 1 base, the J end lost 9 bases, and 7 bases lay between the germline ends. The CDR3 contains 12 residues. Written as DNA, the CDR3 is TGTGCCAGCAGTTTAGGGGGGCGGCCCCAGCATTTT. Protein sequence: CASSLGGRPQHF.

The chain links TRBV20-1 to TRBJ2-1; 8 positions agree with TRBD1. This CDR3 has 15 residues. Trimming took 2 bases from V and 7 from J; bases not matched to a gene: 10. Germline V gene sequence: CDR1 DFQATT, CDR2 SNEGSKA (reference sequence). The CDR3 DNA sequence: TGCAGTGCTAGATCCTCGGACAGGGCAAATAATGAGCAGTTCTTC. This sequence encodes CSARSSDRANNEQFF.

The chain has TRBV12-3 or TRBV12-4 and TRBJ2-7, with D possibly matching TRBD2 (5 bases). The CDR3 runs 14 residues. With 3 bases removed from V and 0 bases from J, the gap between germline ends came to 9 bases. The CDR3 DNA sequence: TGTGCCAGCAGTTTTATGGGGAGCTCCTACGAGCAGTACTTC. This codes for CASSFMGSSYEQYF.

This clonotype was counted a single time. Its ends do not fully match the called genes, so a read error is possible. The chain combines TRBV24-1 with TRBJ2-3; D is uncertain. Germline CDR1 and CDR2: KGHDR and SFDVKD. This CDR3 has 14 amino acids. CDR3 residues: CATSKSYSTDAQYF. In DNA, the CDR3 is TGTGCCACCAGTAAAAGCTACAGCACAGATGCGCAGTATTTT.